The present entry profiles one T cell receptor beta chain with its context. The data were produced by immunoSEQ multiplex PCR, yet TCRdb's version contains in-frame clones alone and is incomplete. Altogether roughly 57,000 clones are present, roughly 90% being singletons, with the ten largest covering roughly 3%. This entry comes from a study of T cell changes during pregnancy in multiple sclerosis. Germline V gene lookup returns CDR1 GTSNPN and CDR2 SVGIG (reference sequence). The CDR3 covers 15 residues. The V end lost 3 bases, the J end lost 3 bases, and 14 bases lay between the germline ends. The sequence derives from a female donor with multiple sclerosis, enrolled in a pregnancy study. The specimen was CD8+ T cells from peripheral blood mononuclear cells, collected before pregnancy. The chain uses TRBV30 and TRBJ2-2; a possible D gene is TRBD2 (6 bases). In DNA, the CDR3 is TGTGCCTGGAGCGGCAGCAGGGACTACACCGGGGAGCTGTTTTTT. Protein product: CAWSGSRDYTGELFF. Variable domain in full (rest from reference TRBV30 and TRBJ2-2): SQTIHQWPATLVQPVGSPLSLECTVEGTSNPNLYWYRQAAGRGLQLLFYSVGIGQISSEVPQNLSASRPQDRQFILSSKKLLLSDSGFYLCAWSGSRDYTGELFFGEGSRLTVL.